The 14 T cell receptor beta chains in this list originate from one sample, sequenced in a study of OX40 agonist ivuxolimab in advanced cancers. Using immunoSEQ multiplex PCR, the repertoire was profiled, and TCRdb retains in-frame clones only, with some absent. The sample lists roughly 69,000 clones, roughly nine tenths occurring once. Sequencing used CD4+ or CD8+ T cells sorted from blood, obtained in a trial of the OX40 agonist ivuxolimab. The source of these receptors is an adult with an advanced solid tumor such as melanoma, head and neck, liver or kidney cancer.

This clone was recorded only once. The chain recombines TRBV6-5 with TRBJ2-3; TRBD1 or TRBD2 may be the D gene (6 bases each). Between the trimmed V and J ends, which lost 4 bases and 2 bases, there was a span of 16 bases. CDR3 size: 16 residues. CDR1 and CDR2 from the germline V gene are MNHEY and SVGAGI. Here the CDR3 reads CASSSLTGGLTDTQYF. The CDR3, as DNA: TGTGCCAGCAGTTCTCTGACAGGAGGGCTCACAGATACGCAGTATTTT.

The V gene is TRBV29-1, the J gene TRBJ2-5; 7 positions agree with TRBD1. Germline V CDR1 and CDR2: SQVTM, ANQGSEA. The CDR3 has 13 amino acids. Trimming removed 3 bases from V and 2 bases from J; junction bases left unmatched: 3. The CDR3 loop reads CSVEPGGQETQYF. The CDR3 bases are TGCAGCGTTGAGCCAGGGGGACAAGAGACCCAGTACTTC.

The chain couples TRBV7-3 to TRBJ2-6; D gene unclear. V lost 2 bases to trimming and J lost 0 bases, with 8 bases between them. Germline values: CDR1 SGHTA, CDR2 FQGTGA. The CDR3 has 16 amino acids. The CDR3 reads CASSLFRISGANVLTF. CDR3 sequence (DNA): TGTGCCAGCAGCTTATTCAGAATCTCTGGGGCCAACGTCCTGACTTTC.

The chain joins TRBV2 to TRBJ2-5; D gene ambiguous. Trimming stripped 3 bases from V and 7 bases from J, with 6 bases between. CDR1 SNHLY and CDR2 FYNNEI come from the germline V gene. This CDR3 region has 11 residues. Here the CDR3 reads CASSDPGTQYF. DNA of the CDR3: TGTGCCAGCAGTGATCCTGGGACCCAGTACTTC.

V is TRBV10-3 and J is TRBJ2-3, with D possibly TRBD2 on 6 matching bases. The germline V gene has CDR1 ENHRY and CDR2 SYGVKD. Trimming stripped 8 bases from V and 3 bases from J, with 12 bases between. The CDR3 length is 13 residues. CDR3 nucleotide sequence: TGTGCCATCGGCGGCGGGGCTACAGATACGCAGTATTTT. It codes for CAIGGGATDTQYF.

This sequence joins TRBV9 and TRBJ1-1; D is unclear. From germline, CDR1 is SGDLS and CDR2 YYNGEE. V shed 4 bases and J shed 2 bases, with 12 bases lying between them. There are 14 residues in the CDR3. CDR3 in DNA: TGTGCCAGCAGCCCAAGCCCTTTCAACACTGAAGCTTTCTTT. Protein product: CASSPSPFNTEAFF.

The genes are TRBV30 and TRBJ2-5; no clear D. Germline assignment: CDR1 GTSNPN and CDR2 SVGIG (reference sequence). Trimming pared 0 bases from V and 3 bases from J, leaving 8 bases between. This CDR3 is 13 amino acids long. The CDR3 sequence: CAWSVVRKETQYF. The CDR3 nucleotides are TGTGCCTGGAGTGTTGTCAGAAAAGAGACCCAGTACTTC.

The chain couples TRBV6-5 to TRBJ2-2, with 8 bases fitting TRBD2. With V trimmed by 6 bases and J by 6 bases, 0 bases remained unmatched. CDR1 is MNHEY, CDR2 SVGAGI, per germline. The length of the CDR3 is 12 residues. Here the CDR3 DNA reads TGTGCCAGCAGGCGGGGGGCCGGGGAGCTGTTTTTT. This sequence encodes CASRRGAGELFF.

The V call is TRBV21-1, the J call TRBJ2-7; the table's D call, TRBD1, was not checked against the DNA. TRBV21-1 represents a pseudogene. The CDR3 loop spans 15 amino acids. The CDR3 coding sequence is TGTGCCAGCAGCAAACCCGTCAGGGGGAGGTGCGAGCAGTACTTC. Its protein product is CASSKPVRGRCEQYF.

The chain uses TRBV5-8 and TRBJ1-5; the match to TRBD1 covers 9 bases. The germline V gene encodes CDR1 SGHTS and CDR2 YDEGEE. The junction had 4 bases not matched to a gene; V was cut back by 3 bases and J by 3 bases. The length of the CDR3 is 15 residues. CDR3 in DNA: TGTGCCAGCAGCTCAAGGACAGGGGACAATCAGCCCCAGCATTTT. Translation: CASSSRTGDNQPQHF.

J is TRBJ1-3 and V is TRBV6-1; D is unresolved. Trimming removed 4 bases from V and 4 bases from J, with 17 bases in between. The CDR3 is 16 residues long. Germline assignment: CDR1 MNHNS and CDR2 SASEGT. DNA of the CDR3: TGTGCCAGCAGTGCGGCCAGACTCCAAGGGGGAAACACCATATATTTT. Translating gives CASSAARLQGGNTIYF.

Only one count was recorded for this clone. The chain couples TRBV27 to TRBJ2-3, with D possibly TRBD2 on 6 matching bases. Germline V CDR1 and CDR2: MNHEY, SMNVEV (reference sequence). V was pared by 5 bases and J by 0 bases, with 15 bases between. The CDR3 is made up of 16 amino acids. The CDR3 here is CASSPSRSGSTDTQYF. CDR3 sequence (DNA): TGTGCCAGCAGTCCATCCCGTAGCGGAAGCACAGATACGCAGTATTTT.

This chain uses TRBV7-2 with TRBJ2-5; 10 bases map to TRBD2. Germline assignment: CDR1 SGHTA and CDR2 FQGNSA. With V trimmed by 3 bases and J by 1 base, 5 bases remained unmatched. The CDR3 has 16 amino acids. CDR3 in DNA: TGTGCCAGCAGCTTCTCTAGCGGGAGAGGCCAAGAGACCCAGTACTTC. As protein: CASSFSSGRGQETQYF.

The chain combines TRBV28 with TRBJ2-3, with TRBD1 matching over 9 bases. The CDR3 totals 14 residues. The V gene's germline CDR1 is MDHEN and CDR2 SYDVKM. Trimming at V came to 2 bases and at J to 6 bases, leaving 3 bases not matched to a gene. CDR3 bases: TGTGCCAGCAGTTTAGGGGACAGGGACGATACGCAGTATTTT. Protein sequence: CASSLGDRDDTQYF.